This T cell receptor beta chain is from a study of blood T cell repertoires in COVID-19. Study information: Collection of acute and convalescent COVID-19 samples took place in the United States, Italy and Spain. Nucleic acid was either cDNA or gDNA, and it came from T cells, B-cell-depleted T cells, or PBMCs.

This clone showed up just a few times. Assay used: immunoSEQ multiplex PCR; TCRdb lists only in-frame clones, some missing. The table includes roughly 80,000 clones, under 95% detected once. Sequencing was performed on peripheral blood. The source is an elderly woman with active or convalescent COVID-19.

The CDR3 DNA sequence: TGTGCCAGCAGCTTAGCGGACAGCTTTAATCAGCCCCAGCATTTT. Translating it yields CASSLADSFNQPQHF. The chain employs TRBV7-9 and TRBJ1-5; tentatively, D is TRBD1 (6 bases). Germline V gene data show CDR1 as SEHNR and CDR2 as FQNEAQ (reference sequence). CDR3 length: 15 residues. V was clipped by 0 bases and J by 4 bases, with 10 bases between them.